The 21 T cell receptor beta chains given below trace back to one sample, sequenced in a study of control samples from healthy donors and cancer patients. The repertoire was sequenced with immunoSEQ multiplex PCR; TCRdb's copy has only in-frame clones and lacks some. Of 110,000 to 150,000 clones in the sample, about 89% were seen once. The specimen sequenced was blood. The receptor set was obtained from a young man in good health.

The J gene is TRBJ1-1, the V gene TRBV5-1, with 8 bases identical to TRBD1. J was trimmed by 7 bases and V by 6 bases; bases with no gene match: 11. The CDR3 consists of 14 residues. Germline V gene lookup returns CDR1 SGHRS and CDR2 YFSETQ. The CDR3 DNA reads as TGCGCCAGCACCTTAGGACGACAGGGGAATGAAGCTTTCTTT. The encoded protein is CASTLGRQGNEAFF.

V is TRBV5-6 and J is TRBJ1-4; D uncertain. Germline CDR1 is SGHDT and CDR2 is YYEEEE. This CDR3 spans 15 amino acids. V shed 4 bases and J shed 4 bases, with 14 bases lying between them. This chain's CDR3 is CASSHESQLNEKLFF. DNA for the CDR3: TGTGCCAGCAGCCACGAGTCACAGCTTAATGAAAAACTGTTTTTT.

This chain joins TRBV11-2 and TRBJ1-6; no firm D call. The V end was cut by 4 bases, the J end by 0 bases, with 10 bases between. CDR3 length equals 16 residues. Germline V gene lookup returns CDR1 SGHAT and CDR2 FQNNGV. Here the CDR3 DNA reads TGTGCCAGCAGCTCCAGTGGGAGCTCCTATAATTCACCCCTCCACTTT. Protein product: CASSSSGSSYNSPLHF.

V usage is TRBV5-3 and J usage is TRBJ2-7, with a possible D match to TRBD1 (6 bases). TRBV5-3 is designated an ORF whose function remains uncertain. Between the trimmed V and J ends, which lost 5 bases and 5 bases, there was a span of 20 bases. The CDR3 contains 15 residues. The DNA for the CDR3 is TGTGCCAGAAGGACCGACGATGGGGGCGAGAACGAGCAGTACTTC. Encoded protein: CARRTDDGGENEQYF.

A few counts support this clone. V is TRBV20-1 and J is TRBJ2-1; D may be TRBD2 (5 bases). CDR1 and CDR2 from the germline V gene are DFQATT and SNEGSKA (reference sequence). V lost 2 bases and J 6 bases, leaving 5 bases between the germline ends. The CDR3 contains 11 residues. The CDR3 coding sequence is TGCAGTGCTAGACGGGGCAATGAGCAGTTCTTC. The encoded protein is CSARRGNEQFF.

The chain links TRBV18 to TRBJ2-1; D is perhaps TRBD1 or TRBD2 (5 bases each). This CDR3 has 13 residues. Germline V gene data show CDR1 as KGHSH and CDR2 as LQKENI. Trimming shortened V by 3 bases and J by 3 bases, and 6 bases separated the two germline ends. The CDR3 sequence: CASSPGDYNEQFF. CDR3 coding DNA: TGTGCCAGCTCACCGGGGGACTACAATGAGCAGTTCTTC.

This rearrangement joins TRBV29-1 to TRBJ1-1, with TRBD1 matching over 7 bases. The CDR3 contains 14 residues. Germline lookup yields CDR1 SQVTM and CDR2 ANQGSEA. The V segment lost 3 bases and the J segment 4 bases; nucleotides outside the gene matches: 8. The CDR3 loop is CSVEIRRQGTEAFF. The CDR3 DNA sequence: TGCAGCGTTGAGATCCGGAGACAGGGCACTGAAGCTTTCTTT.

The gene calls are TRBV5-1 and TRBJ2-3; D gene uncertain. V was shortened by 0 bases and J by 1 base, with 6 bases between the two germline ends. This CDR3 has 14 residues. The germline V gene encodes CDR1 SGHRS and CDR2 YFSETQ. The CDR3 reads CASSLGRRTDTQYF. The DNA for the CDR3 is TGCGCCAGCAGCTTGGGCCGACGCACAGATACGCAGTATTTT.

The chain employs TRBV5-1 and TRBJ2-7; 11 bases agree with TRBD2. J was trimmed by 3 bases and V by 4 bases; bases with no gene match: 3. Germline V gene data show CDR1 as SGHRS and CDR2 as YFSETQ. This CDR3 comprises 14 residues. The CDR3 bases are TGCGCCAGCAGCACCGGGACTAGCGGCTACGAGCAGTACTTC. Amino acids: CASSTGTSGYEQYF.

This clone has a single count. The rearrangement joins TRBV24-1 to TRBJ2-2, with D possibly being TRBD2 (6 bases). The CDR3 loop spans 14 amino acids. The germline V gene encodes CDR1 KGHDR and CDR2 SFDVKD. V shed 3 bases and J shed 5 bases, with 9 bases lying between them. The CDR3 reads CATSDGGGTGELFF. Written as DNA, the CDR3 is TGTGCCACCAGTGATGGGGGAGGAACCGGGGAGCTGTTTTTT.

The chain has TRBV7-3 and TRBJ2-1, with a tentative D call TRBD2 (6 bases). CDR1 SGHTA and CDR2 FQGTGA come from the germline V gene. The CDR3 spans 13 residues. Trimming removed 3 bases at V and 5 bases at J, with 8 bases between. The CDR3 DNA sequence: TGTGCCAGCAGCTTGGGACTTGACAATGAGCAGTTCTTC. This codes for CASSLGLDNEQFF.

Only one count was recorded for this clone. The rearrangement joins TRBV29-1 to TRBJ2-6; 9 bases fit TRBD1. CDR1 is SQVTM, CDR2 ANQGSEA, per germline. V trimming: 6 bases; J trimming: 2 bases; junction bases outside the gene matches: 5. The CDR3 runs 15 residues. CDR3 sequence reads: CSVRDRGAGANVLTF. Here the CDR3 DNA reads TGCAGCGTAAGAGACAGGGGGGCTGGGGCCAACGTCCTGACTTTC.

V gene TRBV6-2 or TRBV6-3 combines with J gene TRBJ1-2; D perhaps matches TRBD1 (5 bases). CDR3 length equals 14 residues. V dropped 6 bases and J dropped 0 bases, with 11 bases sitting between them. The germline V gene encodes CDR1 MNHEY and CDR2 SVGEGT. CDR3 coding DNA: TGTGCCAGCAGCAGGGACGGCACTAACTATGGCTACACCTTC. This encodes CASSRDGTNYGYTF.

The chain recombines TRBV7-8 with TRBJ2-5; 8 bases line up with TRBD2. Germline CDR1 reads SGHVS; CDR2 reads FQNEAQ. With 5 bases clipped from V and 1 base from J, the junction kept 6 bases outside the gene matches. This CDR3 contains 15 residues. CDR3 nucleotides: TGTGCCAGCAGCGGGACTAGAAGACTCCAAGAGACCCAGTACTTC. Translating it yields CASSGTRRLQETQYF.

The V call is TRBV10-3, the J call TRBJ2-7; 7 bases fit TRBD1. V shed 5 bases and J 0 bases; nucleotides not matched to a gene: 7. This CDR3 has 15 residues. The germline CDR1 and CDR2 sequences are ENHRY and SYGVKD. This chain's CDR3 is CAISRPGQPSYEQYF. CDR3 sequence (DNA): TGTGCCATCAGTCGACCGGGACAGCCCTCCTACGAGCAGTACTTC.

This sequence joins TRBV11-2 and TRBJ1-1, with D possibly matching TRBD1 (6 bases). V lost 1 base, J lost 0 bases, and 12 bases lay in between. The germline V gene encodes CDR1 SGHAT and CDR2 FQNNGV. The CDR3 is 16 residues long. The CDR3 coding sequence is TGTGCCAGCAGCTTAGGGGGGCAGGGACTGAACACTGAAGCTTTCTTT. This codes for CASSLGGQGLNTEAFF.

In its sample, this clone was seen a few times. The chain couples TRBV5-1 to TRBJ1-2; possibly TRBD1 for D (6 bases). Germline CDR1 SGHRS, CDR2 YFSETQ. CDR3 length equals 14 residues. Trimming left V 0 bases short and J 6 bases short, with 12 bases between. In DNA form, the CDR3 reads TGCGCCAGCAGCTTGGGACAGGAAGTGAATGGCTACACCTTC. Protein product: CASSLGQEVNGYTF.

CDR3 amino acids: CAISESAGTVSLHF. The CDR3 DNA follows: TGTGCCATCAGTGAGTCGGCAGGCACGGTTTCCCTCCACTTT. V is TRBV10-3 and J is TRBJ1-6; D ambiguous. The germline V gene has CDR1 ENHRY and CDR2 SYGVKD. The ends were cut back, 0 bases at V and 14 bases at J, with 14 bases in the middle. There are 14 residues in the CDR3.

CDR3 bases: TGCGCCAGCAGCTTGGAGGGGAGTAGTAGGGGAAACACCATATATTTT. Protein product: CASSLEGSSRGNTIYF. V is TRBV5-1 and J is TRBJ1-3; D possibly corresponds to TRBD1 (5 bases). CDR3 size: 16 residues. V was trimmed by 0 bases and J by 4 bases, leaving 14 bases between them. Germline V CDR1 and CDR2: SGHRS, YFSETQ.

This clone came up a few times. V gene TRBV25-1 combines with J gene TRBJ1-4; D not resolved. The CDR3 loop spans 11 amino acids. Germline-derived CDR1 and CDR2 are MGHDK and SYGVNS. Trimming removed 5 bases from V and 15 bases from J, with 13 bases in between. DNA for the CDR3: TGTGCCAGCAGTTCGTCCAGAAATATGTTTTTT. It is translated as CASSSSRNMFF.

The J gene is TRBJ2-7, the V gene TRBV5-6; 9 bases are a match to TRBD1. The ends lost 4 bases at V and 4 bases at J; junction bases unmatched: 12. The CDR3 has 16 amino acids. Germline CDR1 reads SGHDT; CDR2 reads YYEEEE. The CDR3 coding sequence is TGTGCCAGCAGCGGGAGGATGGGGACAGGGATATACGAGCAGTACTTC. Its translation is CASSGRMGTGIYEQYF.